These 5 T cell receptor beta chains share one sample of origin, sequenced in a study of CD8 T cells in ankylosing spondylitis. TCRdb called the 5' RACE reads again in MiXCR, with one record for every CDR3 protein. The table includes hundreds of thousands of distinct CDR3 sequences, 7.5% to 9% detected once. The specimen sequenced was blood, either unsorted or a sorted T cell fraction (not recorded which). These TCRs come from a male donor with ankylosing spondylitis or in good health (not recorded which).

This clonotype was observed many times. The genes are TRBV20-1 and TRBJ2-7, with 7 bases matching TRBD1. CDR1 and CDR2 from the germline V gene are DFQATT and SNEGSKA (reference sequence). The CDR3 is 14 residues long. The ends lost 7 bases at V and 6 bases at J; junction bases unmatched: 15. CDR3 DNA sequence: TGCAGTGTTCGAAGTACAGGGGTGCCCTCCGAGCAGTACTTC. Protein: CSVRSTGVPSEQYF.

The V call is TRBV12-3 or TRBV12-4, the J call TRBJ2-7, with 8 bases that match TRBD2. J lost 2 bases, V lost 6 bases, and 6 bases had no gene match. The CDR3 is 14 amino acids. The CDR3 reads CASRPGGRPYEQYF. The CDR3 DNA reads TGTGCCAGCAGACCGGGAGGGAGACCCTACGAGCAGTACTTC.

This clonotype was counted many times. This rearrangement joins TRBV7-9 to TRBJ1-2; possibly TRBD1 for D (6 bases). The CDR3 runs to 14 residues. V was clipped by 3 bases and J by 8 bases, with 16 bases between them. Germline CDR1 and CDR2: SEHNR and FQNEAQ (reference sequence). The CDR3 nucleotides read TGTGCCAGCAGCTTTAAACCCTACAGGGACGGCTACACCTTC. This sequence encodes CASSFKPYRDGYTF.

In this sample, this clonotype turned up many times. The chain is built from TRBV25-1 and TRBJ2-3; D is unclear. The germline V gene has CDR1 MGHDK and CDR2 SYGVNS. V dropped 5 bases and J dropped 0 bases, with 12 bases sitting between them. The CDR3 sequence is 15 residues long. The chain's CDR3 is CASSPPWESTDTQYF. CDR3 in DNA: TGTGCCAGCAGTCCCCCCTGGGAAAGCACAGATACGCAGTATTTT. The full variable domain, in which reference TRBV25-1 and TRBJ2-3 provide the parts outside the CDR3, is EADIYQTPRYLVIGTGKKITLECSQTMGHDKMYWYQQDPGMELHLIHYSYGVNSTEKGDLSSESTVSRIRTEHFPLTLESARPSHTSQYLCASSPPWESTDTQYFGPGTRLTVL.

This clonotype has at least ten counts. The chain employs TRBV12-3 or TRBV12-4 and TRBJ1-2; D perhaps matches TRBD1 (5 bases). Deletions cut 3 bases from V and 4 bases from J, with 9 bases between. The CDR3 length is 13 residues. The CDR3 reads CASSLRGGYGYTF. In nucleotides, the CDR3 is TGTGCCAGCAGTTTGAGGGGAGGCTATGGCTACACCTTC.